This T cell receptor beta chain came from a study of cytomegalovirus exposure and HLA in healthy donors. The CDR3 extends over 15 amino acids. Deletions cut 5 bases from V and 6 bases from J, with 14 bases between. The V gene's germline CDR1 is SGHAT and CDR2 FQNNGV. Primers for the PCR totalled 60 Vbeta and 13 Jbeta. The protocol was immunoSEQ multiplex PCR, while the TCRdb copy is restricted to in-frame clones and leaves out a portion. The table has roughly 92,000 clones, 80% seen once. Concerning this clone itself: Antigen unknown.

Findings of the study overall: An ancestry cluster, one associated with Asian ancestry, reportedly showed fewer N-insertions than the approximately 670-donor mean in a later analysis. Published work reported that the classifier diagnosed cytomegalovirus status with high specificity and sensitivity. Accurate prediction of most subjects' HLA-A and HLA-B alleles from TCR beta sequences was reported.

Sequenced sample: PBMCs. The chain carries TRBV11-2 and TRBJ1-6, with D tentatively TRBD1 (5 bases). The receptor comes from a woman aged 50 to 60 in good health and CMV-seropositive. CDR3 in amino acids: CASSRRRVGNSPLHF. As DNA, the CDR3 is TGTGCCAGCAGCCGCCGCAGGGTCGGTAATTCACCCCTCCACTTT.